This TCR beta chain was documented in a study of T cell responses to AZD1222 COVID-19 vaccine. This clone was recorded a few times. Sequenced by immunoSEQ multiplex PCR; TCRdb stores in-frame clones only, minus some. Of tens of thousands of clones in the sample, approximately 88% were seen once. This clonotype originated in an adult in good health. The sequenced sample was peripheral blood, obtained on day 0 of AZD1222 vaccination.

Here the CDR3 DNA reads TGTGCCAGCAACCTCGAGGCAAGGGCTTATGGCTACACCTTC. Protein sequence: CASNLEARAYGYTF. The rearrangement joins TRBV5-8 to TRBJ1-2; D unresolved. CDR3 length: 14 amino acids. Germline V gene sequence: CDR1 SGHTS, CDR2 YDEGEE. The germline V and J ends were trimmed by 6 bases and 5 bases, with 17 bases remaining between them.